This T cell receptor (beta chain) was retrieved from a study of cytomegalovirus exposure and HLA in healthy donors. CDR3 size: 17 residues. Germline values: CDR1 SGHRS, CDR2 YFSETQ. With V trimmed by 0 bases and J by 3 bases, 8 bases remained unmatched. Only in-frame clones appear in the TCRdb table, and some are missing; sequencing was by immunoSEQ multiplex PCR. The profile shows 150,000 to 180,000 clones, around 88% of them singletons. The sample comprised PBMCs. J is TRBJ2-1 and V is TRBV5-1; 8 bases are shared with TRBD1. This TCR was sampled from a man younger than 35 in good health and CMV-seropositive. The CDR3 loop reads CASSLVLAGGIYNEQFF. The DNA of the CDR3 is TGCGCCAGCAGCTTGGTATTGGCAGGGGGCATCTACAATGAGCAGTTCTTC.